These 20 T cell receptor beta chains share one sample of origin, sequenced in a study of T cells after somatic rescue of genetic block. Assay: immunoSEQ multiplex PCR; the TCRdb copy retains only in-frame clones and omits some. This sample yields around 67,000 clones, of which roughly 91% are seen a single time; 2.5% to 3% belongs to the top ten. Sequenced: peripheral blood mononuclear cells (PBMCs). These receptors originate from a man aged 25-40 years.

The chain recombines TRBV27 with TRBJ1-1; D perhaps matches TRBD1 (5 bases). The germline V gene encodes CDR1 MNHEY and CDR2 SMNVEV (reference sequence). This CDR3 has 13 amino acids. V lost 8 bases and J 4 bases, leaving 14 bases between the germline ends. This chain's CDR3 is CASGLQVSTEAFF. The CDR3 DNA sequence: TGTGCCAGCGGATTACAGGTCTCCACTGAAGCTTTCTTT.

This rearrangement joins TRBV7-9 to TRBJ1-3; perhaps TRBD1 as D (5 bases). There are 14 residues in the CDR3. Germline CDR1 and CDR2: SEHNR and FQNEAQ (reference sequence). V was shortened by 4 bases and J by 1 base, with 8 bases between the two germline ends. CDR3 sequence reads: CASSSSGSGNTIYF. The CDR3 DNA reads as TGTGCCAGCAGCTCTTCAGGGTCTGGAAACACCATATATTTT.

This chain connects TRBV7-6 to TRBJ2-7; 7 positions match TRBD1. The CDR3 is made up of 14 amino acids. Trimming at V came to 5 bases and at J to 5 bases, leaving 9 bases not matched to a gene. CDR1 SGHVS and CDR2 FNYEAQ come from the germline V gene. CDR3 sequence reads: CASSQAGQEDEQYF. As DNA, the CDR3 is TGTGCCAGCAGCCAAGCAGGACAGGAGGACGAGCAGTACTTC.

V is TRBV20-1 and J is TRBJ2-7, with D perhaps TRBD1 or TRBD2 (5 bases each). CDR1 and CDR2 (germline): DFQATT, SNEGSKA (reference sequence). The CDR3 loop spans 10 amino acids. V gave up 6 bases and J gave up 6 bases, with 9 bases separating them. CDR3 DNA sequence: TGCAGTGCGGGACCCGTCGAGCAGTACTTC. Translating it yields CSAGPVEQYF.

The V call is TRBV5-4, the J call TRBJ2-5, with D possibly being TRBD2 (6 bases). CDR1 SGHNT and CDR2 YYREEE come from the germline V gene (reference sequence). Trimming took 5 bases from V and 5 from J, leaving 19 bases between them. The CDR3 runs 15 residues. DNA for the CDR3: TGTGCCAGCAGTACCAAGGCCGGGAGTGAGGAGACCCAGTACTTC. Translated, it gives CASSTKAGSEETQYF.

V and J are TRBV11-2 and TRBJ2-1; 8 bases agree with TRBD2. The CDR3 totals 15 residues. The V gene end was trimmed by 5 bases and the J gene end by 5 bases; junction bases not matched to a gene: 8. Germline CDR1 and CDR2: SGHAT and FQNNGV. The CDR3 is CASSQSGRRDNEQFF. CDR3 nucleotide sequence: TGTGCCAGCAGCCAGAGCGGGAGAAGGGACAATGAGCAGTTCTTC.

The DNA for the CDR3 is TGCGCCAGCAGCTTGGATGGACAGAACACTGAAGCTTTCTTT. Residues: CASSLDGQNTEAFF. This chain uses TRBV5-1 with TRBJ1-1, with D possibly TRBD1 on 5 matching bases. The CDR3 consists of 14 residues. The V end lost 0 bases, the J end lost 1 base, and 7 bases lay between the germline ends. Germline values: CDR1 SGHRS, CDR2 YFSETQ.

This chain links TRBV19 with TRBJ2-6; a weak D match, TRBD1 (6 bases). Trimming took 6 bases from V and 0 from J, leaving 15 bases between them. Looked up from germline, CDR1 is LNHDA and CDR2 is SQIVND (reference sequence). This CDR3 region has 17 residues. CDR3 residues: CASRPETGNSGANVLTF. The CDR3 DNA follows: TGTGCCAGTAGGCCCGAGACAGGAAACTCTGGGGCCAACGTCCTGACTTTC.

The rearrangement uses TRBV5-1 and TRBJ2-7, with 9 nucleotides matching TRBD1. The CDR3 runs to 16 residues. V shed 4 bases, J shed 4 bases, and the junction held 12 bases outside the gene matches. From germline, CDR1 is SGHRS and CDR2 YFSETQ. In nucleotides, the CDR3 is TGCGCCAGCAGCCGTACCTCGGGACAGGGAGAATACGAGCAGTACTTC. This gives the protein CASSRTSGQGEYEQYF.

This clone is a singleton in its sample. The chain carries TRBV9 and TRBJ2-1; D gene ambiguous. Germline values: CDR1 SGDLS, CDR2 YYNGEE. V lost 6 bases and J 8 bases, leaving 15 bases between the germline ends. The CDR3 is 13 amino acids. CDR3 sequence: CASTPERGDEQFF. The CDR3 DNA sequence: TGTGCCAGCACCCCCGAACGTGGGGATGAGCAGTTCTTC.

V gene TRBV10-3 combines with J gene TRBJ2-4, with 9 nucleotides matching TRBD2. With V trimmed by 2 bases and J by 1 base, 3 bases remained unmatched. The germline CDR1 and CDR2 sequences are ENHRY and SYGVKD. The CDR3 consists of 16 residues. CDR3 DNA: TGTGCCATCAGTGAGCTGGCGGGGGGGGCCAAAAACATTCAGTACTTC. This encodes CAISELAGGAKNIQYF.

The chain links TRBV5-1 to TRBJ2-3; D remains unclear. The CDR3 runs 14 residues. Trimming pared 4 bases from V and 0 bases from J, leaving 9 bases between. CDR1 SGHRS and CDR2 YFSETQ come from the germline V gene. This CDR3 reads CASSRRISTDTQYF. In nucleotides, the CDR3 is TGCGCCAGCAGCCGAAGAATTAGCACAGATACGCAGTATTTT.

The V gene is TRBV11-2, the J gene TRBJ1-4, with D possibly TRBD1 on 5 matching bases. Germline loops: CDR1 SGHAT, CDR2 FQNNGV. The V end was cut by 3 bases, the J end by 4 bases, with 15 bases between. CDR3 length equals 16 residues. The CDR3 spells CASSLGPRTLNEKLFF. Written as DNA, the CDR3 is TGTGCCAGCAGCTTGGGGCCCCGGACCCTTAATGAAAAACTGTTTTTT. The entire variable domain, with the rest obtained from reference TRBV11-2 and TRBJ1-4, is as follows: EAGVAQSPRYKIIEKRQSVAFWCNPISGHATLYWYQQILGQGPKLLIQFQNNGVVDDSQLPKDRFSAERLKGVDSTLKIQPAKLEDSAVYLCASSLGPRTLNEKLFFGSGTQLSVL.

This clone has just one count. This sequence joins TRBV7-8 and TRBJ2-1, with D possibly being TRBD2 (5 bases). Trimming removed 2 bases from V and 8 bases from J, with 10 bases in between. Germline V gene lookup returns CDR1 SGHVS and CDR2 FQNEAQ. This CDR3 contains 13 residues. The CDR3 is CASSLFGIDEQFF. As DNA, the CDR3 is TGTGCCAGCAGCTTATTCGGGATCGATGAGCAGTTCTTC.

The chain joins TRBV5-4 to TRBJ1-1; D possibly corresponds to TRBD1 (5 bases). Trimming stripped 4 bases from V and 1 base from J, with 8 bases between. Germline V gives CDR1 SGHNT, CDR2 YYREEE (reference sequence). The CDR3 sequence is 13 residues long. The CDR3 coding sequence is TGTGCCAGCAGCAGAGACAGGAACACTGAAGCTTTCTTT. It encodes CASSRDRNTEAFF.

The chain couples TRBV6-5 to TRBJ2-2, with 7 bases aligning to TRBD1. Germline V gives CDR1 MNHEY, CDR2 SVGAGI. There are 15 residues in the CDR3. The V segment lost 7 bases and the J segment 7 bases; nucleotides outside the gene matches: 12. The CDR3 DNA sequence: TGTGCCAGCATGAGGGGACAGCTAGGAAGCGGGGAGCTGTTTTTT. Its translation is CASMRGQLGSGELFF.

Details on this clone: At the DNA level, this CDR3 is encoded by other sequences in the same sample as well. The chain recombines TRBV2 with TRBJ2-6; D remains unclear. Trimming cost V 5 bases and J 0 bases, with 8 bases left between them. Germline CDR1 SNHLY, CDR2 FYNNEI. The CDR3 sequence is 15 residues long. The CDR3 here is CASSKTDSGANVLTF. The CDR3 DNA follows: TGTGCCAGCAGTAAAACAGACTCTGGGGCCAACGTCCTGACTTTC.

This clone was observed a few times. The chain has TRBV6-1 and TRBJ2-5, with D tentatively TRBD1 or TRBD2 (5 bases each). The CDR3 length is 15 residues. With 2 bases removed from V and 5 bases from J, the gap between germline ends came to 15 bases. Germline CDR1 reads MNHNS; CDR2 reads SASEGT. The CDR3 bases are TGTGCCAGCAGTGAATATAGGGGAGTGGGGGAGACCCAGTACTTC. It yields the protein CASSEYRGVGETQYF.

The rearrangement uses TRBV4-3 and TRBJ1-2; no firm D call. Trimming removed 4 bases at V and 4 bases at J, with 10 bases between. CDR1 and CDR2 (germline): LGHNA, YSLEER. The length of the CDR3 is 13 residues. The CDR3 reads CASSPWVSYGYTF. The CDR3 DNA is TGCGCCAGCAGCCCGTGGGTCAGCTATGGCTACACCTTC.

The gene calls are TRBV29-1 and TRBJ2-7; 9 bases line up with TRBD2. V trimming: 4 bases; J trimming: 3 bases; junction bases outside the gene matches: 10. Germline loops: CDR1 SQVTM, CDR2 ANQGSEA. The CDR3 has 15 residues. This chain's CDR3 is CSVVSSGGSVYEQYF. The CDR3 region has the DNA TGCAGCGTTGTGAGTAGCGGGGGTTCCGTCTACGAGCAGTACTTC.